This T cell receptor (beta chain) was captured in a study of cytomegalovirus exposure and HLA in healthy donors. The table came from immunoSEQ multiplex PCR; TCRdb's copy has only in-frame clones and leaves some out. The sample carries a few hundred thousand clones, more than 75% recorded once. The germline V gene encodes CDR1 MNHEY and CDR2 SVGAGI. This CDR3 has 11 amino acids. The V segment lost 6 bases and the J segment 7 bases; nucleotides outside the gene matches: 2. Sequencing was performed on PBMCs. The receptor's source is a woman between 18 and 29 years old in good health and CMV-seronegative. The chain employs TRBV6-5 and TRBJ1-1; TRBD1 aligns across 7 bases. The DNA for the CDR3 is TGTGCCAGCAGCAGGGGGTTTGAAGCTTTCTTT. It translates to CASSRGFEAFF.